Below, 12 T cell receptor beta chains from the same sample are listed, as sequenced in a study of Ad26.COV2.S vaccination and SARS-CoV-2 variants. Treatment indicated: some 20 received Ad26.COV2.S at low or high dose, single or two shots; 5 received placebo; per-sample allocation not given. Following the first vaccine or placebo injection, samples were taken on day 63. Only in-frame clones appear in the TCRdb table, and some are missing; sequencing was by immunoSEQ multiplex PCR. The table lists about 350,000 clones, about 86% of them singletons. The input for sequencing was peripheral blood, taken in a trial of Ad26.COV2.S vaccine versus placebo. These receptors were obtained from a person aged 18-60 years who received the Ad26.COV2.S COVID-19 vaccine or a placebo.

V gene TRBV9 combines with J gene TRBJ2-7; perhaps TRBD2 as D (6 bases). The CDR3 is 14 residues long. Germline loops: CDR1 SGDLS, CDR2 YYNGEE. Trimming removed 1 base from V and 3 bases from J, with 11 bases in between. The CDR3 is CASSVSGLHYEQYF. CDR3 DNA sequence: TGTGCCAGCAGCGTATCGGGACTGCACTACGAGCAGTACTTC.

This chain joins TRBV27 and TRBJ1-3, with no clear D. Germline-derived CDR1 and CDR2 are MNHEY and SMNVEV (reference sequence). V was trimmed by 5 bases and J by 4 bases, leaving 9 bases between them. The CDR3 runs to 13 residues. The CDR3 reads CASSVGSGNTIYF. The CDR3 coding sequence is TGTGCCAGCAGTGTGGGCTCCGGAAACACCATATATTTT.

V is TRBV10-3 and J is TRBJ1-4, with a weak D call TRBD1 (5 bases). Trimming took off 1 base at V and 5 bases at J, with 17 bases between the two ends. The CDR3 length is 17 residues. Germline CDR1 is ENHRY and CDR2 is SYGVKD. The CDR3 nucleotides read TGTGCCATCAGTGAGTGGGGCGGCATTGGGGTAAATGAAAAACTGTTTTTT. Translating it yields CAISEWGGIGVNEKLFF.

V is TRBV5-1 and J is TRBJ2-3; TRBD1 matches 10 bases. Per the germline V gene, CDR1 is SGHRS and CDR2 is YFSETQ. This CDR3 is 17 amino acids long. The V gene end was trimmed by 2 bases and the J gene end by 6 bases; junction bases not matched to a gene: 12. The CDR3 DNA is TGCGCCAGCAGCTTAAATCCCATCGGGACAGGGGAGGATACGCAGTATTTT. The encoded protein is CASSLNPIGTGEDTQYF.

V gene TRBV24-1 combines with J gene TRBJ2-1; possible D gene TRBD2, 6 bases. The germline V gene has CDR1 KGHDR and CDR2 SFDVKD. Trimming stripped 4 bases from V and 3 bases from J, with 15 bases between. This CDR3 spans 16 amino acids. Here the CDR3 DNA reads TGTGCCACCAGTGACCCCGCGGGTAGCGGCTACAATGAGCAGTTCTTC. Its protein is CATSDPAGSGYNEQFF.

V is TRBV24-1 and J is TRBJ1-6; D is ambiguous. This CDR3 has 14 residues. Germline CDR1 KGHDR, CDR2 SFDVKD. V gave up 5 bases and J gave up 2 bases, with 6 bases separating them. The CDR3 reads CATSGNAYNSPLHF. The CDR3 nucleotides read TGTGCCACCAGTGGAAACGCCTATAATTCACCCCTCCACTTT.

This clone showed up just a few times. J is TRBJ2-1 and V is TRBV19; TRBD2 matches 8 bases. Germline CDR1 reads LNHDA; CDR2 reads SQIVND (reference sequence). The V segment lost 5 bases and the J segment 1 base; nucleotides outside the gene matches: 7. CDR3 length: 16 residues. The CDR3: CASSVGGALSYNEQFF. DNA for the CDR3: TGTGCCAGTAGTGTCGGGGGGGCCCTATCCTACAATGAGCAGTTCTTC.

The rearrangement uses TRBV6-6 and TRBJ1-4, with D possibly TRBD1 on 5 matching bases. The germline V and J ends were trimmed by 0 bases and 8 bases, with 13 bases remaining between them. CDR1 MNHNY and CDR2 SVGAGI come from the germline V gene (reference sequence). The CDR3 is 15 amino acids. CDR3 loop: CASSYSFPGEEKLFF. CDR3 in DNA: TGTGCCAGCAGTTACTCGTTCCCGGGGGAAGAAAAACTGTTTTTT.

The chain carries TRBV2 and TRBJ1-1; no clear D gene. V was trimmed by 6 bases and J by 1 base, leaving 9 bases between them. This CDR3 is 13 amino acids long. The germline gives CDR1 SNHLY, CDR2 FYNNEI. CDR3 amino acids: CASSPPANTEAFF. The CDR3 coding sequence is TGTGCCAGCAGCCCCCCAGCGAACACTGAAGCTTTCTTT.

This chain connects TRBV12-3 or TRBV12-4 to TRBJ2-2; D remains ambiguous. The germline V and J ends were trimmed by 7 bases and 9 bases, with 12 bases remaining between them. This CDR3 spans 12 amino acids. The CDR3 nucleotides are TGTGCCAGCACCAAGGGCCATCGGGAGCTGTTTTTT. It is translated as CASTKGHRELFF.

The gene calls are TRBV7-8 and TRBJ1-3; D remains ambiguous. The CDR3 is 14 amino acids. Germline loops: CDR1 SGHVS, CDR2 FQNEAQ. The V and J ends lost 3 bases and 2 bases respectively, with 8 bases between them. This CDR3 reads CASSLVAPGNTIYF. For the CDR3, the DNA is TGTGCCAGCAGCTTGGTAGCCCCTGGAAACACCATATATTTT.

The rearrangement uses TRBV24-1 and TRBJ2-5; D might be TRBD1 (7 bases). In germline, CDR1 is KGHDR, CDR2 SFDVKD. There are 17 residues in the CDR3. V lost 2 bases to trimming and J lost 4 bases, with 19 bases between them. CDR3 DNA: TGTGCCACCAGTGATTCGATCGGGGGACAGCCGGGAGAGACCCAGTACTTC. Translation gives CATSDSIGGQPGETQYF.